A single TCR beta chain is shown here with its context. Its antigen remains unknown. CDR1 is SGHRS and CDR2 is YFSETQ in the germline V gene. This CDR3 comprises 16 residues. This record comes from a study of T cells expressing NK-cell markers. The wider study: Sequencing of TCR beta repertoires drew on sorted CD3+CD56+NKG2C+, CD3+CD56+NKG2C- and CD3+CD56-NKG2C+ T cells.

It was by 5'RACE template switching with UMIs that TCR beta cDNA was made. TCRdb reprocessed the 5' RACE reads and reports one entry per CDR3 protein, with no DNA. The sample table includes around 470,000 distinct CDR3 sequences. General study results and limits: The CD3+CD56-NKG2C+ fraction of a few donors was also led by these clonotypes.

This receptor was taken from a woman aged 45 to 65 in good health. V usage is TRBV5-1 and J usage is TRBJ2-1. The sequenced sample consisted of blood T cells: a sorted CD56 or NKG2C T cell subset, CD4+ or CD8+ T cells, or bulk PBMC T cells (not recorded which). CDR3 amino acids: CASSRFTSSRVNEQFF.